A single T cell receptor beta chain is shown here with its context. Its antigen remains unidentified. No base qualities exist here, and no much larger clone lies one base off it. These data belong to a study of blood T cell repertoires in COVID-19 (dated by TCRdb to about 2020). At the level of the whole study: Samples from collaborators originated in the United States, Italy and Spain and spanned both the acute and convalescent phases of COVID-19. The sample metadata nearly always contained a de-identified subject ID, COVID-19 status, age in years and sex. Deeply sampled blood TCRbeta repertoires from subjects exposed to, actively infected with, or recovered from COVID-19 were included in the dataset. Where HLA class I and class II types were available, the types were taken from metadata supplied by the sample provider, not from assay-based typing. The material from the prospective study consisted of cDNA or gDNA derived from T cells, B-cell-depleted T cells, or PBMCs. The repertoires were released in a freely available public database intended as a resource for research on the immune response to SARS-CoV-2. Samples were obtained from the ongoing ImmuneRACE study (first 160 participants) and from some 1,200 subjects provided by 6 global collaborators. Results and caveats for the whole study, not just this receptor: The amount of clinical and demographic metadata varied by source and participant and was provided uncurated.

The immunoSEQ Assay, a bias-controlled multiplex PCR, was used to amplify TCRbeta CDR3 regions from genomic DNA. Concerning the study's data processing: Within the assay, amplification of reference gene primers was used to estimate how many nucleated cells each sample contained. To quantify the absolute abundance of each unique TCRbeta CDR3 rearrangement, sequence reads were collapsed and filtered. For each sample, productive Simpson clonality was calculated by taking the square root of Simpson's diversity index across productive rearrangements. Held by TCRdb, this immuneACCESS table contains in-frame sequences only and omits some clones. Under half of the omission traces to an unresolved V gene where checked; the cause of the rest is unknown. V, J and clone size reflect that table, while D and trimming were determined from the DNA. Within this sample are approximately 92,000 clones, with 75% to 85% of them counted one time only. Around 4% of the sample goes to the ten largest clones.

Collaborating institutions collected whole blood in K2EDTA tubes following their own protocols. For TCRbeta analysis, collaborator samples were shipped as frozen whole blood, as isolated PBMCs, or as DNA extracted from either sample type. Sample: peripheral blood. The TCR originated in a man in his 60s with acute or convalescent COVID-19.

The CDR3 region reads CASSRQGANEQFF. The bases read TGTGCCAGCAGCCGACAGGGGGCCAATGAGCAGTTCTTC. This chain is built from TRBV7-2 and TRBJ2-1, with 10 bases in between that match TRBD1. Trimming leaves V shorter by 5 bases and J shorter by 6 bases, with the junction holding 1 base beyond the gene matches. The CDR3 has 13 amino acids, counting the end cysteine and phenylalanine. Only the CDR3 portion is preserved as DNA: 39 bases, with reading frame beginning at the first base. CDR1 and CDR2 are read off the germline V gene as SGHTA and FQGNSA.